The clone carrying this TCR beta chain was found many times. Among the patients, none had received any treatment before thyroid surgery. This entry comes from a study of metastatic and nonmetastatic thyroid tumors. TCRdb re-analyzed the PCR reads through MiXCR. The repertoire has 40,000 to 55,000 clones, about 16% of them found once; the top ten carry 22%. Germline values: CDR1 SGHNT, CDR2 YYREEE (reference sequence). Between the trimmed V and J ends, which lost 0 bases and 1 base, there was a span of 12 bases. The CDR3 runs 16 residues. The chain is built from TRBV5-4 and TRBJ2-3; D gene unclear. The TCR comes from a female donor with papillary thyroid cancer or a benign thyroid nodule (not recorded which). Some clones in this sample may be carry-over from other donors' samples. Material for sequencing was blood. The DNA of the CDR3 is TGTGCCAGCAGCTTGGTTTATGAGGTCGGCACAGATACGCAGTATTTT. Its protein product is CASSLVYEVGTDTQYF.